Each of the 20 T cell receptor beta chains below was sequenced from the same sample in a study of T cell responses to AZD1222 COVID-19 vaccine. The repertoire was sequenced with immunoSEQ multiplex PCR; TCRdb's copy has only in-frame clones and lacks some. The data show 50,000 to 60,000 clones, approximately 80% seen once. The specimen was peripheral blood, collected 28 days after the second AZD1222 dose. The source of these receptors is an adult who received the AZD1222 COVID-19 vaccine.

This chain joins TRBV10-2 and TRBJ2-4, with 9 bases lining up with TRBD2. From germline, CDR1 is WSHSY and CDR2 SAAADI. V was pared by 6 bases and J by 15 bases, with 12 bases of the junction left unmatched. The CDR3 contains 13 residues. For the CDR3, the DNA is TGCGCCAGCAGGGGACTAGCCCCTGCGTTATGGTACTTC. Translated: CASRGLAPALWYF.

The chain links TRBV7-2 to TRBJ1-4; no clear D gene. The CDR3 has 15 amino acids. V shed 0 bases and J shed 6 bases, with 11 bases lying between them. Per the germline V gene, CDR1 is SGHTA and CDR2 is FQGNSA. The CDR3 region is CASSLALPSDEKLFF. The CDR3 region has the DNA TGTGCCAGCAGCTTAGCCCTTCCTTCAGATGAAAAACTGTTTTTT.

The chain joins TRBV5-6 to TRBJ1-5; D gene unclear. The CDR3 is made up of 13 amino acids. Germline lookup yields CDR1 SGHDT and CDR2 YYEEEE. The V end was cut by 1 base, the J end by 7 bases, with 9 bases between. CDR3 nucleotides: TGTGCCAGCAGCTTGAGAAGATCCCAGCCCCAGCATTTT. Encoded protein: CASSLRRSQPQHF.

The chain is built from TRBV6-6 and TRBJ2-3, with 7 nucleotides matching TRBD2. The V and J ends lost 6 bases and 2 bases, in that order; junction bases with no gene match: 11. The CDR3 sequence is 16 residues long. Germline values: CDR1 MNHNY, CDR2 SVGAGI (reference sequence). The CDR3 sequence: CASRGLVRGYTDTQYF. The CDR3 DNA reads as TGTGCCAGCAGGGGGTTAGTGCGGGGGTACACAGATACGCAGTATTTT.

The CDR3 bases are TGTGCCAGCAGTTTATCGCAGGGGCAGTTCTTC. Translation gives CASSLSQGQFF. This chain links TRBV28 with TRBJ2-1, with D perhaps matching TRBD1 (5 bases). Trimming left V 1 base short and J 12 bases short, with 7 bases between. The germline CDR1 and CDR2 sequences are MDHEN and SYDVKM. This CDR3 comprises 11 residues.

V is TRBV28 and J is TRBJ1-6, with D possibly TRBD1 on 5 matching bases. CDR3 length: 16 amino acids. Germline CDR1 MDHEN, CDR2 SYDVKM. Trimming shortened V by 7 bases and J by 7 bases, and 20 bases separated the two germline ends. In DNA, the CDR3 is TGTGCCAGCATCTGGAAGGCGGGGCGCATAAATTCACCCCTCCACTTT. It translates to CASIWKAGRINSPLHF.

The J gene is TRBJ1-2, the V gene TRBV6-1, with no clear D. Trimming took 1 base from V and 2 from J, leaving 17 bases between them. Germline V gene lookup returns CDR1 MNHNS and CDR2 SASEGT. This CDR3 spans 17 amino acids. The CDR3 bases are TGTGCCAGCAGTGAAGGAGTCCGAACGCATCAAAACTATGGCTACACCTTC. This codes for CASSEGVRTHQNYGYTF.

This clone was picked up one time. The V call is TRBV12-2, the J call TRBJ2-2. TRBV12-2 is listed as a pseudogene. The CDR3 is 17 amino acids. This CDR3 reads CASRLSPKLGNTGELFF. The CDR3 DNA reads TGTGCAAGTCGCTTATCCCCCAAATTAGGGAACACCGGGGAGCTGTTTTTT.

The genes are TRBV5-1 and TRBJ1-5; 10 bases are shared with TRBD1. Germline values: CDR1 SGHRS, CDR2 YFSETQ. J was trimmed by 6 bases and V by 5 bases; bases with no gene match: 11. CDR3 length: 16 residues. The CDR3 nucleotides read TGCGCCAGCAGACTAGGAGTGACAGGGGGCCGTCAGCCCCAGCATTTT. Its translation: CASRLGVTGGRQPQHF.

This chain connects TRBV7-9 to TRBJ1-3; 7 positions match TRBD1. The trim removed 5 bases at V and 3 bases at J, leaving 7 bases unmatched. The CDR3 is 15 residues long. Germline V gene data show CDR1 as SEHNR and CDR2 as FQNEAQ (reference sequence). The CDR3 here is CASSPQGGFGNTIYF. The DNA for the CDR3 is TGTGCCAGCAGCCCCCAAGGGGGCTTTGGAAACACCATATATTTT.

This clone is a singleton in its sample. V and J are TRBV6-6 and TRBJ1-5; perhaps TRBD1 as D (5 bases). V lost 6 bases to trimming and J lost 3 bases, with 12 bases between them. CDR3 length: 14 amino acids. From germline, CDR1 is MNHNY and CDR2 SVGAGI (reference sequence). DNA for the CDR3: TGTGCCAGCAGAAAACCAGGGAACAATCAGCCCCAGCATTTT. Amino acid sequence: CASRKPGNNQPQHF.

This rearrangement joins TRBV6-5 to TRBJ1-5; D remains ambiguous. Deletions cut 2 bases from V and 0 bases from J, with 8 bases between. The length of the CDR3 is 15 residues. Germline V gene lookup returns CDR1 MNHEY and CDR2 SVGAGI. The CDR3 reads CASSYPQPSNQPQHF. CDR3 nucleotides: TGTGCCAGCAGTTACCCCCAACCTAGCAATCAGCCCCAGCATTTT.

This chain connects TRBV5-6 to TRBJ1-2; TRBD1 aligns across 7 bases. The CDR3 is made up of 12 amino acids. V shed 3 bases, J shed 10 bases, and the junction held 6 bases outside the gene matches. The V gene's germline CDR1 is SGHDT and CDR2 YYEEEE. The CDR3 here is CASSSGQWAYTF. The CDR3 DNA sequence: TGTGCCAGCAGCTCGGGACAGTGGGCCTACACCTTC.

The chain employs TRBV28 and TRBJ1-2, with D possibly TRBD1 on 6 matching bases. The germline gives CDR1 MDHEN, CDR2 SYDVKM. Trimming left V 4 bases short and J 7 bases short, with 13 bases between. The CDR3 contains 13 residues. The CDR3 bases are TGTGCCAGCAGTTCCGGACAGAGGGCTGGCTACACCTTC. Its protein product is CASSSGQRAGYTF.

Remarks on this clone: Because the CDR3's place on the DNA is in doubt, the DNA is left out and the CDR3 is given as listed by TCRdb. The CDR3 loop is CASILARGGMSGYTF. V is TRBV6-5 and J is TRBJ1-2. Inclusive of both ends, the CDR3 amounts to 15 amino acids. Germline CDR1 is MNHEY and CDR2 is SVGAGI.

The genes are TRBV6-1 and TRBJ2-7, with unresolved D. There are 13 residues in the CDR3. From germline, CDR1 is MNHNS and CDR2 SASEGT. Deletions cut 1 base from V and 3 bases from J, with 7 bases between. Here the CDR3 DNA reads TGTGCCAGCAGTGAAGAGGCACTCTACGAGCAGTACGTC. Its translation: CASSEEALYEQYV.

This rearrangement joins TRBV7-9 to TRBJ1-2; D unresolved. Germline loops: CDR1 SEHNR, CDR2 FQNEAQ (reference sequence). Trimming cost V 1 base and J 2 bases, with 5 bases left between them. The CDR3 consists of 13 residues. The CDR3 is CASSLGRNYGYTF. As DNA, the CDR3 is TGTGCCAGCAGCTTAGGCAGAAACTATGGCTACACCTTC.

V gene TRBV18 combines with J gene TRBJ2-7; 10 nucleotides agree with TRBD1. CDR1 is KGHSH and CDR2 is LQKENI in the germline V gene. V lost 2 bases, J lost 4 bases, and 5 bases stayed unmatched. The CDR3 extends over 15 amino acids. The CDR3 protein is CASSPFRDRGYEQYF. The CDR3 DNA reads as TGTGCCAGCTCACCATTCCGGGACAGGGGTTACGAGCAGTACTTC.

The rearrangement uses TRBV10-3 and TRBJ2-3, with TRBD1 matching 7 bases. Germline loops: CDR1 ENHRY, CDR2 SYGVKD. This CDR3 is built from 12 residues. J was trimmed by 6 bases and V by 6 bases; bases with no gene match: 3. DNA for the CDR3: TGTGCCATCAGCGACAGGGATGATACGCAGTATTTT. Encoded protein: CAISDRDDTQYF.

For this clone: Other DNA sequences from this sample encode an identical CDR3 as well. V is TRBV2 and J is TRBJ1-2, with D maybe TRBD1 (5 bases). Germline V lookup: CDR1 SNHLY, CDR2 FYNNEI. The CDR3 loop spans 11 amino acids. V was pared by 4 bases and J by 5 bases, with 5 bases between. The CDR3 protein is CASSGGYGYTF. CDR3 DNA sequence: TGTGCCAGCAGTGGGGGGTATGGCTACACCTTC.